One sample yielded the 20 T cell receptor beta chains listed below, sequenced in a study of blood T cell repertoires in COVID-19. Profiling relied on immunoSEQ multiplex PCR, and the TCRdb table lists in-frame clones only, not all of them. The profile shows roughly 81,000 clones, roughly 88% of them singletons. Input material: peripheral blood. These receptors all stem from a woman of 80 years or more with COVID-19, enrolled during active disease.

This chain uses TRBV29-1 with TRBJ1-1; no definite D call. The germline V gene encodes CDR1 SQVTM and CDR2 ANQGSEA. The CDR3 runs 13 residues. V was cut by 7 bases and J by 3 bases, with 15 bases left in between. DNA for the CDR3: TGCAGCGAACAACGCCCCGGGTACACTGAAGCTTTCTTT. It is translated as CSEQRPGYTEAFF.

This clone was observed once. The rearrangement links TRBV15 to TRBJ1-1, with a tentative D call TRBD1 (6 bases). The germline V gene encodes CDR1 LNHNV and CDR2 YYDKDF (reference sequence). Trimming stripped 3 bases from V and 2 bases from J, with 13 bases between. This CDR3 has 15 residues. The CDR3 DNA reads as TGTGCCACCAGCAGGGTTCAGGGGATAAACACTGAAGCTTTCTTT. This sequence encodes CATSRVQGINTEAFF.

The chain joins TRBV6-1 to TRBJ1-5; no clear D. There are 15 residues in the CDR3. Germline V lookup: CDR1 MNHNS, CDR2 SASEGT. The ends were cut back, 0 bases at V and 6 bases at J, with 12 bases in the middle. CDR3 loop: CASSEAPLRGQPQHF. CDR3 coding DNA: TGTGCCAGCAGTGAAGCGCCGCTAAGAGGTCAGCCCCAGCATTTT.

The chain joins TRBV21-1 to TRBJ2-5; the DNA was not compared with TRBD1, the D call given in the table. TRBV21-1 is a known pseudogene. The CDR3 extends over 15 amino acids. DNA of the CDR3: TGTGCCAGCAGCACGCCGGGACAGGGGCCAGAGACCCAGTACTTC. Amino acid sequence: CASSTPGQGPETQYF.

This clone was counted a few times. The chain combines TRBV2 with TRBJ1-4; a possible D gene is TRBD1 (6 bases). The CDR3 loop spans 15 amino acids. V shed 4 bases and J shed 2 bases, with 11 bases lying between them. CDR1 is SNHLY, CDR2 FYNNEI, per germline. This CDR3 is CASSVNRATNEKLFF. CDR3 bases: TGTGCCAGCAGTGTCAACAGGGCGACTAATGAAAAACTGTTTTTT.

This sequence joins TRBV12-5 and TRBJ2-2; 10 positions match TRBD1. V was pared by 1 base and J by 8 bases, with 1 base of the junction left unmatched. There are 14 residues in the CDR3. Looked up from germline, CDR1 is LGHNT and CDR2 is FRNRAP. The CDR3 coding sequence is TGTGCTAGTGGTTTGGGACAGGGGGCAGGGGAGCTGTTTTTT. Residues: CASGLGQGAGELFF.

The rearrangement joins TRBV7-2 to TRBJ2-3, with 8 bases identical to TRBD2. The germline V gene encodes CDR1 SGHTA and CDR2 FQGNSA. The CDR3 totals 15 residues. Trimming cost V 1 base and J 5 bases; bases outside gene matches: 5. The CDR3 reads CASSLVYGGEDTQYF. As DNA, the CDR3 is TGTGCCAGCAGCTTAGTGTACGGGGGGGAAGATACGCAGTATTTT.

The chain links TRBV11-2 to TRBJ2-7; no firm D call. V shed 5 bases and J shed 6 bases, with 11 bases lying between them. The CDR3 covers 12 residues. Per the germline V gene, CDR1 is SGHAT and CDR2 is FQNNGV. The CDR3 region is CASSLLSSEQYF. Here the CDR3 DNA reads TGTGCCAGCAGCCTCTTGAGCTCCGAGCAGTACTTC. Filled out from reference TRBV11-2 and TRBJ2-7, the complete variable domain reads EAGVAQSPRYKIIEKRQSVAFWCNPISGHATLYWYQQILGQGPKLLIQFQNNGVVDDSQLPKDRFSAERLKGVDSTLKIQPAKLEDSAVYLCASSLLSSEQYFGPGTRLTVT.

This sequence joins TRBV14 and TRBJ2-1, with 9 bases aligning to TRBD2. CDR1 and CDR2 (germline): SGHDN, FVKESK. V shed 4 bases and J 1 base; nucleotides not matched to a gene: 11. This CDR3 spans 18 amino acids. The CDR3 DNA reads TGTGCCAGCAGCCCCGGACTAGCGTCGTCTCCATCCTACAATGAGCAGTTCTTC. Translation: CASSPGLASSPSYNEQFF. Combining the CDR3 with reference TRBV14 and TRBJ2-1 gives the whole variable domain EAGVTQFPSHSVIEKGQTVTLRCDPISGHDNLYWYRRVMGKEIKFLLHFVKESKQDESGMPNNRFLAERTGGTYSTLKVQPAELEDSGVYFCASSPGLASSPSYNEQFFGPGTRLTVL.

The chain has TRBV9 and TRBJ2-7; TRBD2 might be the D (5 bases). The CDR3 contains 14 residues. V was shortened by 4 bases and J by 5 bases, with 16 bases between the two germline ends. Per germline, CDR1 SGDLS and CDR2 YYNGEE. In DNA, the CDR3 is TGTGCCAGCAGCTTGGACTTATTAAGCCACGAGCAGTACTTC. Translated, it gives CASSLDLLSHEQYF.

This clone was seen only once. CDR3 bases: TGCGCCAGCAATCTAATTACAGGGAGCACTGAAGCTTTCTTT. Its translation: CASNLITGSTEAFF. This chain uses TRBV5-1 with TRBJ1-1; possible D gene TRBD1, 6 bases. Germline assignment: CDR1 SGHRS and CDR2 YFSETQ. Trimming pared 6 bases from V and 4 bases from J, leaving 16 bases between. The CDR3 totals 14 residues.

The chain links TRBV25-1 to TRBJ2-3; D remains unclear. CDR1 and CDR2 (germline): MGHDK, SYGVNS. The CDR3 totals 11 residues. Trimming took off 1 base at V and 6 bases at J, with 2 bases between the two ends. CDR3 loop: CASSESDTQYF. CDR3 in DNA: TGTGCCAGCAGTGAATCTGATACGCAGTATTTT. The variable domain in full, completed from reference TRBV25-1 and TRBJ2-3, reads EADIYQTPRYLVIGTGKKITLECSQTMGHDKMYWYQQDPGMELHLIHYSYGVNSTEKGDLSSESTVSRIRTEHFPLTLESARPSHTSQYLCASSESDTQYFGPGTRLTVL.

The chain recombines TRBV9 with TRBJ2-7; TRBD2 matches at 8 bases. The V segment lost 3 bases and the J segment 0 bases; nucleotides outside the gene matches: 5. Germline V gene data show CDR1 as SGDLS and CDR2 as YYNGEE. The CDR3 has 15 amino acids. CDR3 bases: TGTGCCAGCAGCGCGACTAGCGTCAGCTCCTACGAGCAGTACTTC. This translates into CASSATSVSSYEQYF.

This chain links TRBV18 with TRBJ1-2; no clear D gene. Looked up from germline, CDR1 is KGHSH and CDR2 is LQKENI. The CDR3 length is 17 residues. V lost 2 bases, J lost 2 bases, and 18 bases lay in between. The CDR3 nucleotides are TGTGCCAGCTCACCAGGAGGAACCAGTTTTCTAAACTATGGCTACACCTTC. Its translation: CASSPGGTSFLNYGYTF.

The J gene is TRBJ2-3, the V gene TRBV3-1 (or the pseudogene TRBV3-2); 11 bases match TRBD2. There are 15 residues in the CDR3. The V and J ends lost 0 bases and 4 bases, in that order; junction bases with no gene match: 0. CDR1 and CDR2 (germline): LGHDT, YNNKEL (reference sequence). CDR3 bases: TGTGCCAGCAGCCAAGATAGCGGGGGGGCAGATACGCAGTATTTT. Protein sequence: CASSQDSGGADTQYF.

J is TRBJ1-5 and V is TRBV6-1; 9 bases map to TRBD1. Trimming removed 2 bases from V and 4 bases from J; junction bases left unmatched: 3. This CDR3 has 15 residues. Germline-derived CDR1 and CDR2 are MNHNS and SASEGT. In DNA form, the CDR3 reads TGTGCCAGCAGTGAATACAGGGGGCCGAATCAGCCCCAGCATTTT. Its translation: CASSEYRGPNQPQHF.

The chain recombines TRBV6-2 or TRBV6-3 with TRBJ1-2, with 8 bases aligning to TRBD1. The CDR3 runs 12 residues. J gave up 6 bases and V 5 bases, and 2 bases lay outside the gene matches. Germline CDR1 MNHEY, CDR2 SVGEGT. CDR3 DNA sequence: TGTGCCAGCAGTCCCAGGGGGCATGGCTACACCTTC. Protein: CASSPRGHGYTF.

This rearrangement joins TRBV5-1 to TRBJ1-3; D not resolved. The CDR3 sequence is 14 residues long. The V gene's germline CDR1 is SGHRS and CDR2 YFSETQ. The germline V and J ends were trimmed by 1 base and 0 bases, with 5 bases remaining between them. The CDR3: CASSLYGSGNTIYF. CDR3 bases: TGCGCCAGCAGCTTGTACGGCTCTGGAAACACCATATATTTT.

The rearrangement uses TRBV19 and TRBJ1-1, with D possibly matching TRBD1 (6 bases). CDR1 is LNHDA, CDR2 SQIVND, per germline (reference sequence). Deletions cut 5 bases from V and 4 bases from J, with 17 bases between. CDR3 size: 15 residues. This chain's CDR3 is CASSGTATGITEAFF. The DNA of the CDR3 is TGTGCCAGTAGTGGTACCGCGACAGGAATCACTGAAGCTTTCTTT.

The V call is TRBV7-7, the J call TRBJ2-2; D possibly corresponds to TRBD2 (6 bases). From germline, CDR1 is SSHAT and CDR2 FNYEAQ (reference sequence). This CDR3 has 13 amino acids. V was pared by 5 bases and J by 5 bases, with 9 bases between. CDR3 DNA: TGTGCCAGCAGCAGCGGGCTTACCGGGGAGCTGTTTTTT. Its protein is CASSSGLTGELFF.